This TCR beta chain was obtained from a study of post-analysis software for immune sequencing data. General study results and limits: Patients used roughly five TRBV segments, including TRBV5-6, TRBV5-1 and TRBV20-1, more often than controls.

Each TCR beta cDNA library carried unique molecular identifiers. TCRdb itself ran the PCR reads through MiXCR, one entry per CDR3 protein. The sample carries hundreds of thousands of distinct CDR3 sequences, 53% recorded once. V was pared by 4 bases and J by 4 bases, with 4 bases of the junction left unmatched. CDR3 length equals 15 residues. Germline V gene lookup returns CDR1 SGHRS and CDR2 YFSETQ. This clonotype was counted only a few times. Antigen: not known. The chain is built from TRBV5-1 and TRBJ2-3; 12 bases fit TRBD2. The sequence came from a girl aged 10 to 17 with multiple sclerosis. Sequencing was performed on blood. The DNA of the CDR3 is TGCGCCAGCAGCCACCCTAGCGGGAGGGCAGATACGCAGTATTTT. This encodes CASSHPSGRADTQYF.